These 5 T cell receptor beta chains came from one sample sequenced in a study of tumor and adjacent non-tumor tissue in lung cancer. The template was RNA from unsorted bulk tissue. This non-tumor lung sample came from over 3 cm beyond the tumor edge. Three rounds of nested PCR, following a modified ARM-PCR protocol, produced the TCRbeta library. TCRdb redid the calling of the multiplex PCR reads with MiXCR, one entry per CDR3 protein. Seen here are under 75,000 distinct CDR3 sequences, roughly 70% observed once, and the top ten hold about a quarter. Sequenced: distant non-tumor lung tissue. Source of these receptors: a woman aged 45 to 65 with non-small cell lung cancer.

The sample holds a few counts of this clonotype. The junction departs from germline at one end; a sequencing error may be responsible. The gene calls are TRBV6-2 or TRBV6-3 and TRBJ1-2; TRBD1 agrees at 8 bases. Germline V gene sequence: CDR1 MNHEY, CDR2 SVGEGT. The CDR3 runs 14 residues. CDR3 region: CTSSRGQGQDGYTF. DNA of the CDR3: TGTACCAGCAGCCGTGGACAGGGTCAGGATGGCTACACCTTC.

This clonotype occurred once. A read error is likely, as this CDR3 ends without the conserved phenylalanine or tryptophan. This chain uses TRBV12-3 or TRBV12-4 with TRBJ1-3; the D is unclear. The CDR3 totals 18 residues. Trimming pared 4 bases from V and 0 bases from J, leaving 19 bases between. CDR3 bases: TGTGCCAGCAGTTCCCTCGGAGGGCGAATAAGCTCTGGAAACACCATATATTCT. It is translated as CASSSLGGRISSGNTIYS.

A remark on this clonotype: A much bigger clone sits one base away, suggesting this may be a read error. CDR3 protein: CASSHAPGRNIYEQYF. CDR3 in DNA: TGTGCCAGCAGCCACGCCCCAGGACGTAACATCTACGAGCAGTACTTC. This chain links TRBV5-5 with TRBJ2-7; D ambiguous. Germline CDR1 reads SGHKS; CDR2 reads YYEKEE (reference sequence). The CDR3 runs 16 residues. Trimming removed 4 bases from V and 3 bases from J, with 20 bases in between.

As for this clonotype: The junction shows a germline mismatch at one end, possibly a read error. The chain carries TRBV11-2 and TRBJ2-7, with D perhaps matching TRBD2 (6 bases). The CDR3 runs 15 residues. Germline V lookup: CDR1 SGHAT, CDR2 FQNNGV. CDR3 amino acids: CTSSRTNNGSYDQYF. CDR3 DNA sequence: TGTACCAGCAGCCGCACAAATAACGGGAGTTACGATCAGTACTTC.

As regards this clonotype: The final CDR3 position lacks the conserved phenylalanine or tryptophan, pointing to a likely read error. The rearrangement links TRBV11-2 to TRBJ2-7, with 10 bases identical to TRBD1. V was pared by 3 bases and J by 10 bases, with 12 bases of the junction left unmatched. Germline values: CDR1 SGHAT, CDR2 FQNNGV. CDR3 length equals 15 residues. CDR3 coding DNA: TGTGCCAGCAGCTTCGGGACAGGGGTTACCTACTACCAGTACATC. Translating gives CASSFGTGVTYYQYI.